The 17 T cell receptor beta chains below were found in one sample sequenced in a study of T cell responses to AZD1222 COVID-19 vaccine (dated by TCRdb to about 2021). The time point label here, explained by the study, means: baseline before first vaccination. Preparation of the library involved the immunoSEQ multiplex PCR assay. The table was pulled from immuneACCESS by TCRdb, which kept in-frame rearrangements only. Such tables lose some clones; where checked, under half of the loss comes from unresolved V genes, and the rest has no known cause. The sample yields roughly 160,000 clones; just under 95% were counted once. Around 0.9% of the sample comes from the top ten. Sequences were derived from peripheral blood, sampled on day 0 of AZD1222 vaccination. Source of these receptors: an adult in good health.

In the case of this clone: The sample contains more than one DNA sequence encoding this CDR3. The chain is built from TRBV9 and TRBJ1-2; 7 bases agree with TRBD1. Germline loops: CDR1 SGDLS, CDR2 YYNGEE. The CDR3 contains 13 residues. V was clipped by 2 bases and J by 4 bases; unmatched bases: 2. The CDR3 loop reads CASSVGDSYGYTF. CDR3 in DNA: TGTGCCAGCAGCGTCGGGGACAGCTATGGCTACACCTTC.

This chain connects TRBV7-8 to TRBJ1-2; D unclear. V was shortened by 0 bases and J by 1 base, with 15 bases between the two germline ends. CDR3 length: 17 residues. The germline CDR1 and CDR2 sequences are SGHVS and FQNEAQ. The CDR3 region has the DNA TGTGCCAGCAGCTTAGCGGTGGGTGCGGACCTTAACTATGGCTACACCTTC. Translating it yields CASSLAVGADLNYGYTF.

The chain has TRBV19 and TRBJ1-1; 9 nucleotides align to TRBD1. The CDR3 covers 14 residues. CDR1 is LNHDA, CDR2 SQIVND, per germline (reference sequence). The V segment lost 3 bases and the J segment 7 bases; nucleotides outside the gene matches: 6. The DNA for the CDR3 is TGTGCCAGTAGTATTACAGGGGGCTCGAATGAAGCTTTCTTT. Protein product: CASSITGGSNEAFF.

The DNA for the CDR3 is TGTGCCAGCAGCTTAAGGGAATATTCCGGGGAGCTGTTTTTT. Translated: CASSLREYSGELFF. The chain combines TRBV7-3 with TRBJ2-2; no reliable D call. Trimming took off 1 base at V and 6 bases at J, with 9 bases between the two ends. The CDR3 is 14 residues long. Per the germline V gene, CDR1 is SGHTA and CDR2 is FQGTGA. The full variable domain, rest sourced from reference TRBV7-3 and TRBJ2-2, is GAGVSQTPSNKVTEKGKYVELRCDPISGHTALYWYRQSLGQGPEFLIYFQGTGAADDSGLPNDRFFAVRPEGSVSTLKIQRTERGDSAVYLCASSLREYSGELFFGEGSRLTVL.

This chain uses TRBV3-1 (or the pseudogene TRBV3-2) with TRBJ1-1, with 9 bases that match TRBD1. CDR1 is LGHDT and CDR2 is YNNKEL in the germline V gene (reference sequence). CDR3 length: 14 amino acids. V trimming: 4 bases; J trimming: 6 bases; junction bases outside the gene matches: 6. CDR3 coding DNA: TGTGCCAGCAGCCCAACGGACAGGGGTGCTGAAGCTTTCTTT. The encoded protein is CASSPTDRGAEAFF.

The V gene is TRBV7-8, the J gene TRBJ1-1, with 8 bases lining up with TRBD1. The germline V gene has CDR1 SGHVS and CDR2 FQNEAQ. The CDR3 is 20 residues long. Trimming took 2 bases from V and 0 from J; bases not matched to a gene: 17. Written as DNA, the CDR3 is TGTGCCAGCAGCTTATGGGGACAGGATTTTTGGGTCCCAATGAACACTGAAGCTTTCTTT. Translation: CASSLWGQDFWVPMNTEAFF. Using reference TRBV7-8 and TRBJ1-1 for the parts outside the CDR3, the full variable domain is GAGVSQSPRYKVAKRGQDVALRCDPISGHVSLFWYQQALGQGPEFLTYFQNEAQLDKSGLPSDRFFAERPEGSVSTLKIQRTQQEDSAVYLCASSLWGQDFWVPMNTEAFFGQGTRLTVV.

This chain joins TRBV25-1 and TRBJ1-1; D gene ambiguous. Germline V gene sequence: CDR1 MGHDK, CDR2 SYGVNS. Trimming removed 4 bases from V and 0 bases from J, with 18 bases in between. The CDR3 consists of 17 residues. The DNA for the CDR3 is TGTGCCAGCAGTGCCGAAGGGTTGGCGTGGTTGAACACTGAAGCTTTCTTT. It is translated as CASSAEGLAWLNTEAFF.

The J gene is TRBJ1-6, the V gene TRBV28, with TRBD1 matching 11 bases. The CDR3 has 17 amino acids. With 5 bases clipped from V and 0 bases from J, the junction kept 3 bases outside the gene matches. Germline V gives CDR1 MDHEN, CDR2 SYDVKM. The CDR3 coding sequence is TGTGCCAGCAGTCCGGGGACAGGGGGCTCCTATAATTCACCCCTCCACTTT. Protein sequence: CASSPGTGGSYNSPLHF.

The chain has TRBV10-3 and TRBJ2-3, with TRBD1 as a possible D gene (6 bases). This CDR3 is built from 14 residues. The ends were cut back, 2 bases at V and 4 bases at J, with 10 bases in the middle. Per germline, CDR1 ENHRY and CDR2 SYGVKD. The CDR3 DNA reads as TGTGCCATCAGTGAGGGGACAAACCCAGATACGCAGTATTTT. This translates into CAISEGTNPDTQYF.

V gene TRBV24-1 combines with J gene TRBJ2-1; 11 bases are a match to TRBD1. The CDR3 contains 18 residues. V lost 1 base and J lost 7; bases outside the gene matches: 11. Looked up from germline, CDR1 is KGHDR and CDR2 is SFDVKD. The CDR3 nucleotides read TGTGCCACCAGTGATTTATCTGGTTGGGACAGGGGGAAGAATGAGCAGTTCTTC. Translation gives CATSDLSGWDRGKNEQFF.

The chain combines TRBV6-1 with TRBJ1-2, with TRBD1 identical over 8 bases. The CDR3 sequence is 15 residues long. Per the germline V gene, CDR1 is MNHNS and CDR2 is SASEGT. The V gene end was trimmed by 3 bases and the J gene end by 4 bases; junction bases not matched to a gene: 7. CDR3 protein: CASSDGTGEIYGYTF. The CDR3 DNA is TGTGCCAGCAGTGATGGGACAGGAGAAATCTATGGCTACACCTTC.

This clone was recorded once. The V call is TRBV9, the J call TRBJ2-7; D is perhaps TRBD1 (5 bases). The germline V and J ends were trimmed by 3 bases and 2 bases, with 12 bases remaining between them. This CDR3 spans 14 amino acids. Germline V CDR1 and CDR2: SGDLS, YYNGEE. The CDR3 here is CASSGSRVPYEQYF. Written as DNA, the CDR3 is TGTGCCAGCAGCGGAAGCAGGGTGCCCTACGAGCAGTACTTC.

The table lists this clone with a count of one. CDR3 bases: TGTGCCAGCAGCCCTCTCGTGGCGATTGGCTACACCTTC. It yields the protein CASSPLVAIGYTF. The chain couples TRBV7-2 to TRBJ1-2; D gene uncertain. Germline CDR1 reads SGHTA; CDR2 reads FQGNSA. The V end lost 5 bases, the J end lost 7 bases, and 14 bases lay between the germline ends. This CDR3 contains 13 residues.

The rearrangement links TRBV4-1 to TRBJ2-1, with TRBD2 matching over 9 bases. This CDR3 has 16 amino acids. Trimming removed 1 base from V and 8 bases from J; junction bases left unmatched: 9. CDR1 is MGHRA, CDR2 YSYEKL, per germline. CDR3 nucleotide sequence: TGCGCCAGCAGCCAAGCCGGGACTAGCATCATACATGAGCAGTTCTTC. Translation: CASSQAGTSIIHEQFF.

This clone occurred once. The genes are TRBV19 and TRBJ1-5, with D perhaps matching TRBD1 (6 bases). The CDR3 loop spans 16 amino acids. V was clipped by 3 bases and J by 2 bases, with 14 bases between them. Germline-derived CDR1 and CDR2 are LNHDA and SQIVND (reference sequence). CDR3 region: CASSIEAGVGNQPQHF. CDR3 nucleotide sequence: TGTGCCAGTAGTATCGAGGCAGGGGTTGGCAATCAGCCCCAGCATTTT. Full variable domain (outside the CDR3, taken from reference TRBV19 and TRBJ1-5): DGGITQSPKYLFRKEGQNVTLSCEQNLNHDAMYWYRQDPGQGLRLIYYSQIVNDFQKGDIAEGYSVSREKKESFPLTVTSAQKNPTAFYLCASSIEAGVGNQPQHFGDGTRLSIL.

The chain carries TRBV4-3 and TRBJ2-7; a possible D gene is TRBD2 (5 bases). This CDR3 contains 18 residues. V lost 0 bases to trimming and J lost 3 bases, with 21 bases between them. In germline, CDR1 is LGHNA, CDR2 YSLEER. The CDR3 bases are TGCGCCAGCAGCCAAGAGAGCCCCCTAGCTTCCCAAATCTACGAGCAGTACTTC. Its protein is CASSQESPLASQIYEQYF.

V usage is TRBV3-1 (or the pseudogene TRBV3-2) and J usage is TRBJ2-5, with D possibly TRBD1 on 5 matching bases. The germline V gene encodes CDR1 LGHDT and CDR2 YNNKEL (reference sequence). Trimming removed 3 bases at V and 2 bases at J, with 10 bases between. This CDR3 spans 14 amino acids. CDR3 DNA: TGTGCCAGCAGCCACCTAGGGGCGCAAGAGACCCAGTACTTC. This translates into CASSHLGAQETQYF.